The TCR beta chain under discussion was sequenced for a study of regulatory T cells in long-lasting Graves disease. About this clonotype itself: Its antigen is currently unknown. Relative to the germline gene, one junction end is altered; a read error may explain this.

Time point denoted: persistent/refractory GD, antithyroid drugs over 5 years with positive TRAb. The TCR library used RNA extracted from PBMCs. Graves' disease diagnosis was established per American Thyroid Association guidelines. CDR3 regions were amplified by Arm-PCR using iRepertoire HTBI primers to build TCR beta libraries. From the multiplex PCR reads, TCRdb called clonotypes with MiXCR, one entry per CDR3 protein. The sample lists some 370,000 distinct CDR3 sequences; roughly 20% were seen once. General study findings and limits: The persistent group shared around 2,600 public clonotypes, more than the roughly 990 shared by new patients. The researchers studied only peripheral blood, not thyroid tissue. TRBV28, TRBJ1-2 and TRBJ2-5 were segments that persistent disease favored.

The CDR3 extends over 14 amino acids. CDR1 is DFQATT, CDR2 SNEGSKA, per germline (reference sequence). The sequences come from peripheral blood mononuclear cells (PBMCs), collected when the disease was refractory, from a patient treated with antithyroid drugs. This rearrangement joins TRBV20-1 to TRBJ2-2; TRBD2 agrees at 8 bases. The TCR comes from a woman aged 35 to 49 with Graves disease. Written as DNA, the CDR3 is TGCAGTGCGGTCACAGCGGGAGCTACCGGGGGGCTGTTTTTT. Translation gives CSAVTAGATGGLFF.